This is a list of T cell receptor beta chains from one sample in a study of type 1 and type 2 diabetes patients. TCRdb reprocessed the multiplex PCR reads via MiXCR and lists one record per CDR3 protein. The sample includes 250,000 or so distinct CDR3 sequences, 47% of them seen just once. Sequencing was done on a sample of peripheral blood mononuclear cells (PBMCs). Receptors originate from a man younger than 35 with type 2 diabetes. Each CDR3 is given with its conserved first and last residue. The D gene is left open where the match is weak. A clone size is listed for some rows: how often the clone was seen (once, few, many), or a class if it is expanded.

j_gene: TRBJ1-5
v_gene: TRBV20-1
abundance: .
d_gene: .
CDR3aa: CSARDTGWAQPQHF
CDR3nt: TGCAGTGCTAGAGACACAGGGTGGGCCCAGCCCCAGCATTTT

j_gene: TRBJ2-2
v_gene: TRBV20-1
abundance: few
d_gene: TRBD2
CDR3aa: CSRVAGGVAGELFF
CDR3nt: TGCAGTCGAGTAGCGGGAGGGGTGGCCGGGGAGCTGTTTTTT

j_gene: TRBJ1-4
v_gene: TRBV2
abundance: few
d_gene: .
CDR3aa: CASSEMGSGSSGTEATNEKLFF
CDR3nt: TGTGCCAGCAGTGAAATGGGGTCGGGGTCCAGCGGGACCGAAGCAACTAATGAAAAACTGTTTTTT

j_gene: TRBJ1-4
v_gene: TRBV7-8
abundance: few
d_gene: TRBD1
CDR3aa: CASSFGQGTNEKLFF
CDR3nt: TGTGCCAGCAGCTTCGGACAGGGAACTAATGAAAAACTGTTTTTT

j_gene: TRBJ2-1
v_gene: TRBV19
abundance: few
d_gene: .
CDR3aa: CASSRISTSLDEQFF
CDR3nt: TGTGCCAGTAGCAGGATTAGCACTTCCCTGGATGAGCAGTTCTTC

j_gene: TRBJ1-1
v_gene: TRBV7-8
abundance: few
d_gene: .
CDR3aa: CASSQDWGDEAFF
CDR3nt: TGCGCCAGCAGCCAAGATTGGGGGGATGAAGCTTTCTTT

j_gene: TRBJ2-7
v_gene: TRBV10-1
abundance: .
d_gene: .
CDR3aa: CASSQGAGIFSYEQYF
CDR3nt: TGCGCCAGCAGCCAAGGGGCAGGGATATTTTCCTACGAGCAGTACTTC

j_gene: TRBJ2-1
v_gene: TRBV19
abundance: few
d_gene: .
CDR3aa: CASSIGGVVSNEQFF
CDR3nt: TGTGCCAGTAGTATTGGAGGCGTCGTCTCTAATGAGCAGTTCTTC

j_gene: TRBJ1-1
v_gene: TRBV12-3/TRBV12-4
abundance: few
d_gene: .
CDR3aa: CASSPSRGNTEAFF
CDR3nt: TGTGCCAGCAGCCCCTCGCGCGGGAACACTGAAGCTTTCTTT

j_gene: TRBJ1-1
v_gene: TRBV7-2
abundance: .
d_gene: .
CDR3aa: CASGLSYGNGEAFF
CDR3nt: TGTGCCAGCGGCTTAAGTTACGGGAACGGTGAAGCTTTCTTT

j_gene: TRBJ2-5
v_gene: TRBV28
abundance: .
d_gene: TRBD1
CDR3aa: CASRPPPWTGAQETQYF
CDR3nt: TGTGCCAGCAGACCCCCCCCGTGGACAGGGGCTCAAGAGACCCAGTACTTC

j_gene: TRBJ1-1
v_gene: TRBV7-8
abundance: once
d_gene: .
CDR3aa: CASSIIQGGYAEAFF
CDR3nt: TGTGCCAGTAGTATCATACAGGGAGGTTACGCTGAAGCTTTCTTT

j_gene: TRBJ1-6
v_gene: TRBV20-1
abundance: .
d_gene: .
CDR3aa: CSAMQLSSYNSPLHF
CDR3nt: TGCAGTGCTATGCAGCTGAGCTCCTATAATTCACCCCTCCACTTT

j_gene: TRBJ2-7
v_gene: TRBV20-1
abundance: .
d_gene: .
CDR3aa: CSAGPRDGSYEQYF
CDR3nt: TGCAGTGCGGGGCCTAGGGACGGATCCTACGAGCAGTACTTC

j_gene: TRBJ1-1
v_gene: TRBV29-1
abundance: once
d_gene: .
CDR3aa: CSVEKGPWDTEAFF
CDR3nt: TGCAGCGTTGAAAAGGGCCCGTGGGACACTGAAGCTTTCTTT

j_gene: TRBJ1-5
v_gene: TRBV19
abundance: .
d_gene: .
CDR3aa: CASSPPGHSISNQPQHF
CDR3nt: TGTGCCAGTAGTCCCCCGGGACATAGCATTAGCAATCAGCCCCAGCATTTT

j_gene: TRBJ2-1
v_gene: TRBV10-2
abundance: .
d_gene: TRBD2
CDR3aa: CASTTSGGAVYEQFF
CDR3nt: TGCGCCAGCACCACTAGCGGGGGGGCAGTCTATGAGCAGTTCTTC

j_gene: TRBJ2-3
v_gene: TRBV12-5
abundance: .
d_gene: .
CDR3aa: CASGGAGDTQYF
CDR3nt: TGTGCTAGTGGAGGAGCGGGAGATACGCAGTATTTT

j_gene: TRBJ2-3
v_gene: TRBV24-1
abundance: .
d_gene: TRBD2
CDR3aa: CATWGGSTDTQYF
CDR3nt: TGTGCCACCTGGGGGGGTAGCACAGATACGCAGTATTTT

j_gene: TRBJ2-2
v_gene: TRBV29-1
abundance: few
d_gene: .
CDR3aa: CSAGPANTGELFF
CDR3nt: TGCAGCGCAGGGCCCGCGAACACCGGGGAGCTGTTTTTT

j_gene: TRBJ1-5
v_gene: TRBV24-1
abundance: .
d_gene: .
CDR3aa: CATSDFLTGQPQHF
CDR3nt: TGTGCCACCAGTGACTTCCTAACAGGACAGCCCCAGCATTTT

j_gene: TRBJ1-5
v_gene: TRBV4-1
abundance: .
d_gene: TRBD1
CDR3aa: CASSQVGTALSNQPQHF
CDR3nt: TGCGCCAGCAGCCAAGTGGGGACAGCCCTTAGCAATCAGCCCCAGCATTTT

j_gene: TRBJ2-7
v_gene: TRBV19
abundance: .
d_gene: TRBD1
CDR3aa: CASSPGQGMYEQYF
CDR3nt: TGTGCCAGTAGTCCGGGACAGGGGATGTACGAGCAGTACTTC

j_gene: TRBJ2-7
v_gene: TRBV6-5
abundance: .
d_gene: TRBD2
CDR3aa: CASSPRTSGGYEQYF
CDR3nt: TGTGCCAGCAGTCCCCGGACTAGCGGGGGTTATGAGCAGTACTTC

j_gene: TRBJ2-5
v_gene: TRBV5-8
abundance: .
d_gene: .
CDR3aa: CASSLSLVETQYF
CDR3nt: TGTGCCAGCAGCCTCTCTCTAGTGGAGACCCAGTACTTC

j_gene: TRBJ2-2
v_gene: TRBV27
abundance: .
d_gene: .
CDR3aa: CASSLARAGELFF
CDR3nt: TGTGCCAGCAGTTTGGCGCGGGCCGGGGAGCTGTTTTTT

j_gene: TRBJ1-1
v_gene: TRBV28
abundance: .
d_gene: TRBD1
CDR3aa: CASRLRQGTSKGTEAFF
CDR3nt: TGTGCCAGCAGACTAAGACAGGGGACTTCGAAGGGCACTGAAGCTTTCTTT

j_gene: TRBJ2-5
v_gene: TRBV19
abundance: .
d_gene: .
CDR3aa: CASSIRSGRGETQYF
CDR3nt: TGTGCCAGTAGTATACGGTCAGGGCGAGGGGAGACCCAGTACTTC

j_gene: TRBJ1-6
v_gene: TRBV7-9
abundance: .
d_gene: TRBD1
CDR3aa: CASSLAGDRVVGSPLHF
CDR3nt: TGTGCCAGCAGCTTAGCGGGGGACAGGGTCGTAGGATCACCCCTCCACTTT

j_gene: TRBJ1-2
v_gene: TRBV19
abundance: many
d_gene: .
CDR3aa: CASTGNSDYTF
CDR3nt: TGTGCCAGTACAGGGAATTCGGACTACACCTTC

j_gene: TRBJ2-7
v_gene: TRBV9
abundance: few
d_gene: .
CDR3aa: CASSVAGSENYEQYF
CDR3nt: TGTGCCAGCAGCGTAGCGGGTAGCGAGAACTACGAGCAGTACTTC

j_gene: TRBJ2-7
v_gene: TRBV29-1
abundance: .
d_gene: TRBD2
CDR3aa: CSAELAGGPSGEQYF
CDR3nt: TGCAGCGCGGAGCTAGCGGGAGGGCCTAGTGGCGAGCAGTACTTC

j_gene: TRBJ1-1
v_gene: TRBV28
abundance: once
d_gene: .
CDR3aa: CASSTFRAEAEAFF
CDR3nt: TGTGCCAGCAGTACGTTCAGGGCAGAGGCTGAAGCTTTCTTT

j_gene: TRBJ2-1
v_gene: TRBV7-2
abundance: .
d_gene: .
CDR3aa: CASTTKGGWYNEQFF
CDR3nt: TGTGCCAGCACCACAAAGGGGGGGTGGTACAATGAGCAGTTCTTC

j_gene: TRBJ1-5
v_gene: TRBV7-9
abundance: .
d_gene: .
CDR3aa: CASSLGDYQPQHF
CDR3nt: TGTGCCAGCAGCTTAGGTGATTATCAGCCCCAGCATTTT

j_gene: TRBJ2-5
v_gene: TRBV6-5
abundance: few
d_gene: .
CDR3aa: CASRRTSGETQYF
CDR3nt: TGTGCCAGCAGACGTACTAGTGGGGAGACCCAGTACTTC

j_gene: TRBJ2-1
v_gene: TRBV19
abundance: .
d_gene: .
CDR3aa: CASRRGYEQFF
CDR3nt: TGTGCCAGTAGAAGGGGATATGAGCAGTTCTTC

j_gene: TRBJ2-2
v_gene: TRBV11-3
abundance: .
d_gene: TRBD2
CDR3aa: CASSHARTSPGELFF
CDR3nt: TGTGCCAGCAGCCATGCCAGGACTAGCCCCGGGGAGCTGTTTTTT

j_gene: TRBJ1-4
v_gene: TRBV28
abundance: .
d_gene: .
CDR3aa: CASSRASGGSEKLFF
CDR3nt: TGTGCCAGCAGCCGCGCGAGCGGGGGGAGTGAAAAACTGTTTTTT

j_gene: TRBJ2-1
v_gene: TRBV12-3/TRBV12-4
abundance: .
d_gene: .
CDR3aa: CASSLTAHSYNEQFF
CDR3nt: TGTGCCAGCAGTTTAACAGCCCACTCCTACAATGAGCAGTTCTTC

j_gene: TRBJ1-2
v_gene: TRBV2
abundance: few
d_gene: TRBD1
CDR3aa: CASSADRVYGYTF
CDR3nt: TGTGCCAGCAGTGCGGACAGGGTCTATGGCTACACCTTC

j_gene: TRBJ2-3
v_gene: TRBV7-2
abundance: once
d_gene: .
CDR3aa: CASSPIRSSNTDTQYF
CDR3nt: TGTGCCAGCAGTCCGATACGTTCTTCGAACACAGATACGCAGTATTTT

j_gene: TRBJ1-1
v_gene: TRBV5-1
abundance: .
d_gene: .
CDR3aa: CASSSQLNEAFF
CDR3nt: TGCGCCAGCAGCTCGCAACTGAATGAAGCTTTCTTT

j_gene: TRBJ2-6
v_gene: TRBV7-3
abundance: .
d_gene: .
CDR3aa: CASSSPQGPSGANVLTF
CDR3nt: TGTGCCAGCAGCTCCCCACAGGGTCCCTCTGGGGCCAACGTCCTGACTTTC

j_gene: TRBJ2-2
v_gene: TRBV2
abundance: many
d_gene: .
CDR3aa: CASSVSVRWTGELFF
CDR3nt: TGTGCCAGCAGTGTGTCAGTTCGGTGGACCGGGGAGCTGTTTTTT

j_gene: TRBJ2-3
v_gene: TRBV10-3
abundance: .
d_gene: .
CDR3aa: CAISPSSTDTQYF
CDR3nt: TGTGCCATCAGTCCTTCTAGCACAGATACGCAGTATTTT

j_gene: TRBJ1-1
v_gene: TRBV18
abundance: once
d_gene: TRBD1
CDR3aa: CASSPLQGSTEAFF
CDR3nt: TGTGCCAGCTCACCTTTACAGGGGAGCACTGAAGCTTTCTTT

j_gene: TRBJ1-2
v_gene: TRBV18
abundance: .
d_gene: .
CDR3aa: CASSPDSKQTRGYTF
CDR3nt: TGTGCCAGCTCACCTGACAGTAAACAGACGCGGGGCTACACCTTC

j_gene: TRBJ1-2
v_gene: TRBV20-1
abundance: few
d_gene: TRBD1
CDR3aa: CSARPGQGAEGYTF
CDR3nt: TGCAGTGCTAGACCGGGACAGGGGGCTGAAGGCTACACCTTC

j_gene: TRBJ1-5
v_gene: TRBV19
abundance: few
d_gene: .
CDR3aa: CASSVGVRQPQHF
CDR3nt: TGTGCCAGTAGCGTGGGGGTACGTCAGCCCCAGCATTTT

j_gene: TRBJ2-5
v_gene: TRBV6-2/TRBV6-3
abundance: few
d_gene: .
CDR3aa: CASSYSWQTQYF
CDR3nt: TGTGCCAGCAGTTACTCTTGGCAGACCCAGTACTTC

j_gene: TRBJ2-5
v_gene: TRBV29-1
abundance: once
d_gene: .
CDR3aa: CSVEGTYERFF
CDR3nt: TGCAGCGTTGAAGGGACATATGAGCGGTTCTTC

j_gene: TRBJ2-1
v_gene: TRBV10-2
abundance: .
d_gene: .
CDR3aa: CASSPSQADEQFF
CDR3nt: TGTGCCAGCAGTCCAAGCCAAGCGGATGAGCAGTTCTTC

j_gene: TRBJ1-4
v_gene: TRBV6-6
abundance: .
d_gene: .
CDR3aa: CAAKDNPAEKLFF
CDR3nt: TGTGCCGCGAAGGACAACCCCGCTGAAAAACTGTTTTTT

j_gene: TRBJ2-2
v_gene: TRBV10-3
abundance: few
d_gene: .
CDR3aa: CAIRPGPGELFF
CDR3nt: TGTGCCATCAGGCCGGGGCCCGGGGAGCTGTTTTTT

j_gene: TRBJ2-1
v_gene: TRBV25-1
abundance: .
d_gene: TRBD2
CDR3aa: CASSEYNLAGQEQFF
CDR3nt: TGTGCCAGCAGTGAATACAACCTAGCGGGACAAGAGCAGTTCTTC